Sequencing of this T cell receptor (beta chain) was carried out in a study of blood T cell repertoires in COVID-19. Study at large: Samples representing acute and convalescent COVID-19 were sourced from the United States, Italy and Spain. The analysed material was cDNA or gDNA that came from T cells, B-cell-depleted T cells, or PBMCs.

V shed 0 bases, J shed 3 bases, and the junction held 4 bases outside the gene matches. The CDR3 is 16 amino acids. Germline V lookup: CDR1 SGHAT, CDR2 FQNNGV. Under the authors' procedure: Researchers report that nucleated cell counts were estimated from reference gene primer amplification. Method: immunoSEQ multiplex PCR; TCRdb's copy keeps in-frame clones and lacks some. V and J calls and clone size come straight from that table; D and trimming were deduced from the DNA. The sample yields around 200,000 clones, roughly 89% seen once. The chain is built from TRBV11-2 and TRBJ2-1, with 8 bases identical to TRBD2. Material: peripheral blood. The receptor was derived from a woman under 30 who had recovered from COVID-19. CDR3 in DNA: TGTGCCAGCAGCTTAGAAGCGGGGGCTCTCTACAATGAGCAGTTCTTC. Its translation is CASSLEAGALYNEQFF.